This T cell receptor (beta chain) derives from a study of OX40 agonist ivuxolimab in advanced cancers. Study at large: Ivuxolimab was delivered to patients intravenously every 2 weeks at doses spanning 0.01 to 10 mg/kg.

Autoimmune disease history or systemic immunosuppression led to patients being barred. Germline V gene sequence: CDR1 MDHEN, CDR2 SYDVKM. The CDR3 length is 15 residues. V lost 5 bases, J lost 4 bases, and 8 bases stayed unmatched. Broader study findings: Relative to CD4+, CD8+ T cells held more expanded clones on average.

Of note for this clone: The antigen remains unidentified.

Profiled with immunoSEQ multiplex PCR; TCRdb holds only in-frame clones, not every one. The sample carries some 100,000 clones, about nine tenths recorded once. This sequence was found in an adult with an advanced solid tumor such as melanoma, head and neck, liver or kidney cancer. V is TRBV28 and J is TRBJ1-5; 7 nucleotides agree with TRBD1. This sample comprised CD4+ or CD8+ T cells sorted from blood, obtained in a trial of the OX40 agonist ivuxolimab. The DNA for the CDR3 is TGTGCCAGCAGTCCTTACAGGGGAGGTAATCAGCCCCAGCATTTT. As protein: CASSPYRGGNQPQHF.